This T cell receptor (beta chain) is from a study of blood T cells in healthy people across ages. The second PCR ran roughly 6 to 11 cycles with a sample-barcoded 5' primer and J-beta primers. Each cDNA was tagged by a template-switch adaptor containing 12 random nucleotides. TCRdb reanalysed the 5' RACE reads using MiXCR and keeps one entry per CDR3 protein. The profile shows 1.5 million or so distinct CDR3 sequences, 42% of them singletons. J lost 5 bases, V lost 5 bases, and 6 bases had no gene match. The CDR3 totals 15 residues. CDR1 and CDR2 (germline): SGHAT, FQNNGV. This clonotype has more than one count but fewer than ten. As yet, its antigen is unknown. Broader study findings: Per million T cells, the diversity of TCR beta decreased roughly linearly as age advanced. Both higher diversity and more naive CD4+ cells marked long-lived donors when set against aged donors.

The authors extracted at least 6 micrograms of total RNA per sample. The rearrangement joins TRBV11-2 to TRBJ2-5, with 12 nucleotides matching TRBD2. The specimen was blood. The TCR originated in a woman aged 18-30 years in good health. The CDR3 loop reads CASSASSGGEETQYF. CDR3 in DNA: TGTGCCAGCAGCGCGTCTAGCGGGGGGGAGGAGACCCAGTACTTC.